Below are 14 T cell receptor beta chains sequenced from a single sample in a study of cytomegalovirus exposure and HLA in healthy donors. Both 60 Vbeta primers and 13 Jbeta primers went into the PCR. Method: immunoSEQ multiplex PCR; TCRdb's copy keeps in-frame clones and lacks some. The sample lists 120,000 to 150,000 clones, approximately 79% seen once, with around 7.1% in the top ten. Material: PBMCs. The receptors shown here come from a woman aged 40 to 55 in good health and CMV-seropositive.

The V call is TRBV5-1, the J call TRBJ2-5, with 10 positions matching TRBD2. The CDR3 consists of 14 residues. Unmatched junction bases numbered 7, after V lost 6 bases and J lost 5 bases. In germline, CDR1 is SGHRS, CDR2 YFSETQ. The CDR3 reads CASNSAGGLETQYF. The CDR3 DNA reads TGCGCCAGCAACTCAGCGGGGGGGCTGGAGACCCAGTACTTC.

V gene TRBV6-5 combines with J gene TRBJ1-1; a possible D gene is TRBD1 (5 bases). Germline loops: CDR1 MNHEY, CDR2 SVGAGI. This CDR3 region has 13 residues. The V end lost 5 bases, the J end lost 2 bases, and 9 bases lay between the germline ends. The CDR3 sequence: CASSRTSNTEAFF. The CDR3 DNA reads as TGTGCCAGCAGTAGGACAAGTAACACTGAAGCTTTCTTT.

The gene calls are TRBV28 and TRBJ1-3; D not resolved. V lost 8 bases and J lost 0, with 8 bases in between. CDR3 length: 13 amino acids. CDR1 MDHEN and CDR2 SYDVKM come from the germline V gene. CDR3 in amino acids: CASADTSGNTIYF. Written as DNA, the CDR3 is TGTGCCAGCGCCGACACCTCTGGAAACACCATATATTTT.

This clone was seen a few times. The chain combines TRBV19 with TRBJ1-1; perhaps TRBD1 as D (5 bases). Trimming removed 6 bases at V and 1 base at J, with 15 bases between. CDR3 length: 15 amino acids. CDR1 and CDR2 from the germline V gene are LNHDA and SQIVND (reference sequence). The CDR3 spells CASRGGAMGNTEAFF. CDR3 bases: TGTGCCAGTAGGGGAGGGGCAATGGGGAACACTGAAGCTTTCTTT.

A single count supports this clone. The chain combines TRBV5-6 with TRBJ2-6; D not certain. The CDR3 is 16 amino acids. V dropped 3 bases and J dropped 4 bases, with 14 bases sitting between them. Germline V CDR1 and CDR2: SGHDT, YYEEEE. In DNA, the CDR3 is TGTGCCAGCAGCTCCACCAGGTCTTGGGGGGCCAACGTCCTGACTTTC. This translates into CASSSTRSWGANVLTF. The variable domain in full, with the rest retrieved from reference TRBV5-6 and TRBJ2-6, is DAGVTQSPTHLIKTRGQQVTLRCSPKSGHDTVSWYQQALGQGPQFIFQYYEEEERQRGNFPDRFSGHQFPNYSSELNVNALLLGDSALYLCASSSTRSWGANVLTFGAGSRLTVL.

The CDR3 DNA is TGTGCCAGCAGCCCCGACTGGGTGCAGACCCAGTACTTC. It codes for CASSPDWVQTQYF. V gene TRBV11-2 combines with J gene TRBJ2-5; no definite D call. CDR3 length equals 13 residues. CDR1 is SGHAT, CDR2 FQNNGV, per germline. The V end lost 5 bases, the J end lost 6 bases, and 13 bases lay between the germline ends. Full variable domain (remainder filled in from reference TRBV11-2 and TRBJ2-5): EAGVAQSPRYKIIEKRQSVAFWCNPISGHATLYWYQQILGQGPKLLIQFQNNGVVDDSQLPKDRFSAERLKGVDSTLKIQPAKLEDSAVYLCASSPDWVQTQYFGPGTRLLVL.

The V and J genes are TRBV28 and TRBJ1-4; tentative D call: TRBD1 (5 bases). Germline values: CDR1 MDHEN, CDR2 SYDVKM. The CDR3 consists of 14 residues. V was trimmed by 2 bases and J by 6 bases, leaving 10 bases between them. In DNA form, the CDR3 reads TGTGCCAGCAGTTTACCAGGGTATGATGAAAAACTGTTTTTT. It codes for CASSLPGYDEKLFF.

The chain is built from TRBV5-4 and TRBJ1-6; 7 positions agree with TRBD1. The germline V gene has CDR1 SGHNT and CDR2 YYREEE (reference sequence). The length of the CDR3 is 15 residues. V shed 0 bases and J 4 bases; nucleotides not matched to a gene: 1. CDR3 DNA: TGTGCCAGCAGCTTGGGGGACAGATATAATTCACCCCTCCACTTT. Its translation is CASSLGDRYNSPLHF.

This clone was observed once. The rearrangement joins TRBV6-5 to TRBJ2-1; 7 bases line up with TRBD2. Germline V lookup: CDR1 MNHEY, CDR2 SVGAGI. This CDR3 comprises 16 residues. V was clipped by 0 bases and J by 9 bases; unmatched bases: 11. CDR3 DNA: TGTGCCAGCAGTTACTCGGGAGGGTTTAGTTCTTCTGAGCAGTTCTTC. Its translation is CASSYSGGFSSSEQFF.

This chain connects TRBV28 to TRBJ1-1; no firm D call. The ends were cut back, 5 bases at V and 3 bases at J, with 10 bases in the middle. The CDR3 totals 13 residues. Germline V gene data show CDR1 as MDHEN and CDR2 as SYDVKM. This CDR3 reads CASSRKWHTEAFF. For the CDR3, the DNA is TGTGCCAGCAGTCGAAAATGGCACACTGAAGCTTTCTTT.

This clone was picked up a small number of times. This chain links TRBV6-6 with TRBJ2-1, with 12 bases aligning to TRBD2. Trimming removed 2 bases from V and 2 bases from J; junction bases left unmatched: 1. CDR3 size: 16 residues. Germline CDR1 and CDR2: MNHNY and SVGAGI (reference sequence). This CDR3 reads CASSYASGGAYNEQFF. The CDR3 coding sequence is TGTGCCAGCAGTTACGCTAGCGGGGGGGCCTACAATGAGCAGTTCTTC.

V is TRBV18 and J is TRBJ2-7, with D tentatively TRBD2 (5 bases). V gave up 9 bases and J gave up 4 bases, with 16 bases separating them. The CDR3 has 13 amino acids. Per the germline V gene, CDR1 is KGHSH and CDR2 is LQKENI. The CDR3: CASSTDRGYEQYF. CDR3 DNA: TGTGCCAGTAGTACCGATCGGGGTTACGAGCAGTACTTC.

The chain uses TRBV9 and TRBJ2-1, with 8 bases aligning to TRBD2. The germline V gene has CDR1 SGDLS and CDR2 YYNGEE. J gave up 2 bases and V 2 bases, and 3 bases lay outside the gene matches. The CDR3 is 15 residues long. CDR3 sequence: CASSVVAGPYNEQFF. The CDR3 coding sequence is TGTGCCAGCAGCGTGGTAGCGGGGCCCTACAATGAGCAGTTCTTC.

This clone was recorded only once. The chain has TRBV6-5 and TRBJ1-6, with D maybe TRBD1 (5 bases). Looked up from germline, CDR1 is MNHEY and CDR2 is SVGAGI. Trimming stripped 6 bases from V and 7 bases from J, with 13 bases between. This CDR3 comprises 14 residues. In nucleotides, the CDR3 is TGTGCCAGCAGCCGCGGACGGGGGAATTCACCCCTCCACTTT. Translation: CASSRGRGNSPLHF.